This is a list of T cell receptor beta chains from one sample in a study of blood T cells in healthy people across ages. TCRdb used MiXCR to reprocess the 5' RACE reads, holding one entry per CDR3 protein. The sample has 1.5 million to 2 million distinct CDR3 sequences, roughly 28% seen once. The sequenced sample was blood. All receptors come from a woman aged 25-40 years in good health. Both conserved end residues are part of each CDR3. The order of the fields is V gene, D gene, J gene, clone size, CDR3 protein, CDR3 DNA. A D gene is named only where the DNA matches it firmly. Clone sizes are given selectively: once, few, many, or a class where the clone is expanded.

v_call: TRBV12-3/TRBV12-4; d_call: .; j_call: TRBJ2-5; clone_size: few; cdr3_aa: CASSLFLRGETQYF; cdr3_nt: TGTGCCAGCAGTTTGTTCCTGCGGGGAGAGACCCAGTACTTC
v_call: TRBV7-2; d_call: .; j_call: TRBJ2-7; clone_size: few; cdr3_aa: CASRSGVIPYEQYF; cdr3_nt: TGTGCCAGCCGATCAGGGGTCATCCCCTACGAGCAGTACTTC
v_call: TRBV28; d_call: TRBD1; j_call: TRBJ2-7; clone_size: .; cdr3_aa: CASRGQPSSYEQYF; cdr3_nt: TGTGCCAGCAGGGGACAGCCGAGCTCCTACGAGCAGTACTTC
v_call: TRBV11-2; d_call: .; j_call: TRBJ2-5; clone_size: .; cdr3_aa: CASSVSPGQETQYF; cdr3_nt: TGTGCCAGCAGCGTTAGCCCGGGTCAAGAGACCCAGTACTTC
v_call: TRBV12-5; d_call: .; j_call: TRBJ1-5; clone_size: few; cdr3_aa: CASGPPGTVNQPQHF; cdr3_nt: TGTGCTAGTGGGCCGCCCGGGACGGTAAATCAGCCCCAGCATTTT
v_call: TRBV28; d_call: .; j_call: TRBJ2-5; clone_size: few; cdr3_aa: CATAPGGASPRETQYF; cdr3_nt: TGTGCCACCGCCCCAGGAGGGGCATCACCTCGGGAGACCCAGTACTTC
v_call: TRBV28; d_call: .; j_call: TRBJ1-1; clone_size: .; cdr3_aa: CASEGNTEAFF; cdr3_nt: TGTGCCAGCGAGGGGAACACTGAAGCTTTCTTT
v_call: TRBV7-3; d_call: .; j_call: TRBJ2-1; clone_size: .; cdr3_aa: CASSSPTSTTNNEQFF; cdr3_nt: TGTGCCAGCAGCTCCCCCACTAGCACCACTAACAATGAGCAGTTCTTC
v_call: TRBV13; d_call: TRBD1; j_call: TRBJ2-3; clone_size: .; cdr3_aa: CASSRGTGYPDTQYF; cdr3_nt: TGTGCCAGCAGCCGCGGGACAGGTTATCCCGATACGCAGTATTTT
v_call: TRBV28; d_call: .; j_call: TRBJ2-5; clone_size: .; cdr3_aa: CASRLGSQGETQYF; cdr3_nt: TGTGCCAGCAGGTTAGGGTCCCAGGGAGAGACCCAGTACTTC
v_call: TRBV4-1; d_call: TRBD2; j_call: TRBJ2-1; clone_size: .; cdr3_aa: CASSQVGTRSSNEQFF; cdr3_nt: TGCGCCAGCAGCCAAGTGGGGACTAGAAGTTCCAATGAGCAGTTCTTC
v_call: TRBV20-1; d_call: TRBD2; j_call: TRBJ2-1; clone_size: .; cdr3_aa: CSPKRGNEQFF; cdr3_nt: TGCAGCCCCAAGCGGGGAAATGAGCAGTTCTTC
v_call: TRBV10-3; d_call: TRBD2; j_call: TRBJ2-1; clone_size: .; cdr3_aa: CAISPSQSGSSEQFF; cdr3_nt: TGTGCCATCAGCCCCAGCCAAAGCGGGAGTAGTGAGCAGTTCTTC
v_call: TRBV9; d_call: .; j_call: TRBJ2-3; clone_size: .; cdr3_aa: CASSATGTLGSDTQYF; cdr3_nt: TGTGCCAGCAGCGCCACCGGGACTTTGGGGTCAGATACGCAGTATTTT
v_call: TRBV2; d_call: .; j_call: TRBJ2-3; clone_size: .; cdr3_aa: CASSEARVGTDTQYF; cdr3_nt: TGTGCCAGCAGTGAAGCCAGGGTAGGCACAGATACGCAGTATTTT
v_call: TRBV9; d_call: TRBD2; j_call: TRBJ2-1; clone_size: .; cdr3_aa: CASSVALAGGPFERFF; cdr3_nt: TGTGCCAGCAGCGTCGCACTAGCGGGAGGGCCGTTTGAGCGGTTCTTC
v_call: TRBV5-1; d_call: .; j_call: TRBJ1-2; clone_size: few; cdr3_aa: CASSLEVRGYGYTF; cdr3_nt: TGCGCCAGCAGCTTGGAAGTAAGAGGCTATGGCTACACCTTC
v_call: TRBV12-3/TRBV12-4; d_call: TRBD1; j_call: TRBJ2-7; clone_size: .; cdr3_aa: CASSLDGTGSHEQYF; cdr3_nt: TGTGCCAGCAGTTTAGACGGGACAGGTTCCCACGAGCAGTACTTC
v_call: TRBV13; d_call: TRBD2; j_call: TRBJ2-7; clone_size: .; cdr3_aa: CASSFPLAGVYEQYF; cdr3_nt: TGTGCCAGCAGCTTTCCTCTAGCGGGGGTGTACGAGCAGTACTTC
v_call: TRBV27; d_call: .; j_call: TRBJ2-2; clone_size: .; cdr3_aa: CASSQRGIANTGELFF; cdr3_nt: TGTGCCAGCAGCCAAAGGGGGATAGCGAACACCGGGGAGCTGTTTTTT
v_call: TRBV6-7; d_call: TRBD2; j_call: TRBJ2-7; clone_size: .; cdr3_aa: CASTNSGSSYEQYF; cdr3_nt: TGTGCCAGCACTAATAGCGGGAGTTCCTACGAGCAGTACTTC
v_call: TRBV20-1; d_call: .; j_call: TRBJ2-1; clone_size: many; cdr3_aa: CSASSGGLGEQFF; cdr3_nt: TGCAGTGCTAGCTCTGGAGGGCTGGGTGAGCAGTTCTTC
v_call: TRBV7-2; d_call: TRBD1; j_call: TRBJ1-2; clone_size: few; cdr3_aa: CASSPSTGGNYGYTF; cdr3_nt: TGTGCCAGCAGCCCCTCCACAGGGGGCAACTATGGCTACACCTTC
v_call: TRBV7-9; d_call: .; j_call: TRBJ2-2; clone_size: .; cdr3_aa: CASSPFSDGELFF; cdr3_nt: TGTGCCAGCAGCCCATTTTCTGACGGGGAGCTGTTTTTT
v_call: TRBV4-1; d_call: .; j_call: TRBJ1-3; clone_size: .; cdr3_aa: CASSPPEGWGNTIYF; cdr3_nt: TGCGCCAGCAGCCCGCCGGAGGGGTGGGGAAACACCATATATTTT
v_call: TRBV7-2; d_call: TRBD2; j_call: TRBJ2-5; clone_size: many; cdr3_aa: CASSLASGSRETQYF; cdr3_nt: TGTGCCAGCAGCTTAGCGAGCGGGAGTCGAGAGACCCAGTACTTC
v_call: TRBV21-1; d_call: .; j_call: TRBJ2-3; clone_size: .; cdr3_aa: CASIRRGQRGGHPDTQYF; cdr3_nt: TGTGCCAGCATCCGCAGAGGGCAGCGGGGGGGCCATCCAGATACGCAGTATTTT
v_call: TRBV19; d_call: TRBD1; j_call: TRBJ1-1; clone_size: .; cdr3_aa: CASSMDRGRVNTEAFF; cdr3_nt: TGTGCCAGTAGTATGGACAGGGGGCGGGTGAACACTGAAGCTTTCTTT
v_call: TRBV5-1; d_call: .; j_call: TRBJ2-2; clone_size: .; cdr3_aa: CASSSIPRPQSTGELFF; cdr3_nt: TGCGCCAGCAGTTCTATCCCTCGGCCGCAGAGCACCGGGGAGCTGTTTTTT
v_call: TRBV27; d_call: .; j_call: TRBJ2-2; clone_size: .; cdr3_aa: CASSPRPENTGELFF; cdr3_nt: TGTGCCAGCAGTCCCCGCCCAGAGAACACCGGGGAGCTGTTTTTT
v_call: TRBV27; d_call: TRBD2; j_call: TRBJ2-1; clone_size: .; cdr3_aa: CASREELAGKRNEQFF; cdr3_nt: TGTGCCAGCAGGGAGGAGCTAGCGGGAAAAAGGAATGAGCAGTTCTTC
v_call: TRBV28; d_call: .; j_call: TRBJ1-2; clone_size: few; cdr3_aa: CASNDRSIRYTF; cdr3_nt: TGTGCCAGCAACGACAGATCTATTCGCTACACCTTC
v_call: TRBV4-1; d_call: TRBD1; j_call: TRBJ1-2; clone_size: few; cdr3_aa: CASSRIGTADGYTF; cdr3_nt: TGCGCCAGCAGCCGAATCGGGACAGCGGATGGCTACACCTTC
v_call: TRBV5-1; d_call: TRBD2; j_call: TRBJ2-1; clone_size: few; cdr3_aa: CASSRLAGGNNEQFF; cdr3_nt: TGCGCCAGCAGCCGGCTAGCGGGAGGAAACAATGAGCAGTTCTTC
v_call: TRBV18; d_call: .; j_call: TRBJ2-6; clone_size: .; cdr3_aa: CASSPNIPSGANVLTF; cdr3_nt: TGTGCCAGCTCACCCAACATCCCCTCTGGGGCCAACGTCCTGACTTTC
v_call: TRBV7-2; d_call: TRBD1; j_call: TRBJ1-4; clone_size: few; cdr3_aa: CASRGGTGAEKLFF; cdr3_nt: TGTGCCAGCAGGGGGGGGACAGGAGCTGAAAAACTGTTTTTT
v_call: TRBV6-6; d_call: .; j_call: TRBJ1-1; clone_size: .; cdr3_aa: CASSYEREAFF; cdr3_nt: TGTGCCAGCAGTTACGAAAGGGAAGCTTTCTTT
v_call: TRBV7-2; d_call: TRBD2; j_call: TRBJ2-3; clone_size: many; cdr3_aa: CASSLGGRSDTQYF; cdr3_nt: TGTGCCAGCAGCTTAGGCGGGAGATCGGATACGCAGTATTTT
v_call: TRBV4-1; d_call: TRBD2; j_call: TRBJ2-7; clone_size: .; cdr3_aa: CASSQGPLGGNEQYF; cdr3_nt: TGCGCCAGCAGCCAAGGTCCGCTGGGGGGGAACGAGCAGTACTTC
v_call: TRBV5-4; d_call: .; j_call: TRBJ2-3; clone_size: few; cdr3_aa: CASSSPTDFFGDTQYF; cdr3_nt: TGTGCCAGCAGCTCTCCCACGGACTTCTTCGGAGATACGCAGTATTTT
v_call: TRBV29-1; d_call: .; j_call: TRBJ1-1; clone_size: .; cdr3_aa: CSVADGWNTEAFF; cdr3_nt: TGCAGCGTCGCAGACGGTTGGAACACTGAAGCTTTCTTT
v_call: TRBV11-3; d_call: TRBD2; j_call: TRBJ2-1; clone_size: few; cdr3_aa: CASSLGRGSFSGGPDYNEQFF; cdr3_nt: TGTGCCAGCAGCTTAGGCAGGGGCTCCTTTAGCGGGGGCCCCGACTACAATGAGCAGTTCTTC
v_call: TRBV29-1; d_call: .; j_call: TRBJ1-1; clone_size: few; cdr3_aa: CSAAGPSPEAFF; cdr3_nt: TGCAGCGCTGCAGGGCCGAGTCCTGAAGCTTTCTTT
v_call: TRBV4-1; d_call: .; j_call: TRBJ2-3; clone_size: few; cdr3_aa: CASSHPDTDTQYF; cdr3_nt: TGCGCCAGCAGCCACCCAGACACAGATACGCAGTATTTT
v_call: TRBV5-1; d_call: TRBD1; j_call: TRBJ2-7; clone_size: .; cdr3_aa: CASSLWDSSLYEQYF; cdr3_nt: TGCGCCAGCAGCTTGTGGGACAGTTCGTTATACGAGCAGTACTTC
v_call: TRBV6-2/TRBV6-3; d_call: TRBD2; j_call: TRBJ2-3; clone_size: .; cdr3_aa: CASSRGLAGYDTQYF; cdr3_nt: TGTGCCAGCAGCCGCGGACTAGCGGGATATGATACGCAGTATTTT
v_call: TRBV6-5; d_call: .; j_call: TRBJ2-7; clone_size: many; cdr3_aa: CASSYARALSSYEQYF; cdr3_nt: TGTGCCAGCAGTTACGCGCGGGCCCTGTCCTCCTACGAGCAGTACTTC
v_call: TRBV6-1; d_call: TRBD2; j_call: TRBJ2-1; clone_size: few; cdr3_aa: CASSTGTSGAGNEQFF; cdr3_nt: TGTGCCAGCTCGACAGGGACTAGCGGCGCTGGGAATGAGCAGTTCTTC
v_call: TRBV4-1; d_call: TRBD1; j_call: TRBJ2-7; clone_size: few; cdr3_aa: CASSQPMTGTYEQYF; cdr3_nt: TGCGCCAGCAGCCAACCTATGACAGGGACCTACGAGCAGTACTTC
v_call: TRBV6-1; d_call: .; j_call: TRBJ2-5; clone_size: few; cdr3_aa: CASSSFRLEETQYF; cdr3_nt: TGTGCCAGCAGTTCGTTCCGCCTGGAGGAGACCCAGTACTTC